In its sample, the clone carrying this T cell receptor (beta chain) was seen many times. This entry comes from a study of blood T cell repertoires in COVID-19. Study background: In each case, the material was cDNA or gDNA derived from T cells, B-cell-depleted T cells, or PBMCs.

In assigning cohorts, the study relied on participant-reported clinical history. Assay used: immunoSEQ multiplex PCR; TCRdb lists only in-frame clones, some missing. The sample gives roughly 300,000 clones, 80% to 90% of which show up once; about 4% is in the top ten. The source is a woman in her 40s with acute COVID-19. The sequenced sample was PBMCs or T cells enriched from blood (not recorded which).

The CDR3 DNA reads TGTGCCAGCAGTTTAGGGACAGGGGGTGGCTACACCTTC. It is translated as CASSLGTGGGYTF. This chain connects TRBV27 to TRBJ1-2; 11 bases map to TRBD1. The V gene end was trimmed by 2 bases and the J gene end by 7 bases; junction bases not matched to a gene: 0. The CDR3 has 13 residues. Germline lookup yields CDR1 MNHEY and CDR2 SMNVEV (reference sequence).